These 23 T cell receptor beta chains were all obtained from the same sample, sequenced in a study of response to subunit inactivated influenza vaccine (dated 2018 in TCRdb). The sample's time point label, in plain terms: approximately 40 days after influenza vaccine administration. Libraries were constructed by RT-PCR. Reads for this sample came from an Illumina HiSeq 2500. The public sequencing data were trimmed at Q25 with fastp and processed into clonotypes with MiXCR by TCRdb, which kept only in-frame beta chains. CDR3 protein sequences are deduplicated, and each keeps its most common genes and DNA. The sample table lists roughly 460,000 distinct CDR3 sequences, about 10% of them with a count of one. 10% to 15% of the sample belongs to the ten largest clones. The starting material was PBMCs from blood, obtained 35 to 45 days after vaccination. Receptor source: a man aged 45 to 65 who received an inactivated influenza vaccine. Donor details come from another sample of the same person, matched by shared clones.

V is TRBV5-1 and J is TRBJ1-2; a possible D gene is TRBD1 (5 bases). Germline CDR1 is SGHRS and CDR2 is YFSETQ. Trimming stripped 0 bases from V and 2 bases from J, with 11 bases between. This CDR3 is 15 amino acids long. CDR3 coding DNA: TGCGCCAGCAGCTTGGCAACAGGAACGAACTATGGCTACACCTTC. It yields the protein CASSLATGTNYGYTF.

Note on this clonotype: This sequence may be a read error, since a much larger clone differs from it by one base. The V and J genes are TRBV12-3 or TRBV12-4 and TRBJ2-5, with D maybe TRBD1 (6 bases). CDR3 size: 13 residues. CDR3 DNA: TGTACCAGCAGTTTAACGGGGCCAGGGGCCCAGTACTTC. This translates into CTSSLTGPGAQYF.

This clonotype was counted between two and nine times. This chain joins TRBV29-1 and TRBJ1-2; 7 bases are a match to TRBD1. The CDR3 runs 12 residues. The J segment lost 5 bases and the V segment lost 7 bases, leaving 7 bases of the junction unmatched. Germline values: CDR1 SQVTM, CDR2 ANQGSEA. The CDR3 DNA sequence: TGCAGCGGCGAGGACAGGCGTTATGGCTACACCTTC. It translates to CSGEDRRYGYTF.

This clonotype was found many times. This rearrangement joins TRBV24-1 to TRBJ2-1; 7 bases agree with TRBD1. V shed 4 bases, J shed 12 bases, and the junction held 11 bases outside the gene matches. Germline CDR1 KGHDR, CDR2 SFDVKD. This CDR3 contains 14 residues. CDR3 DNA: TGTGCCACCAGTGACCTCCGGACAGGACATGGGCAGTTCTTC. Protein: CATSDLRTGHGQFF.

The genes are TRBV20-1 and TRBJ1-1; D gene ambiguous. The CDR3 extends over 15 amino acids. Trimming removed 0 bases from V and 1 base from J, with 12 bases in between. CDR1 is DFQATT and CDR2 is SNEGSKA in the germline V gene (reference sequence). The CDR3 protein is CSARDGYKTNTEAFF. The CDR3 DNA is TGCAGTGCTAGAGATGGGTATAAGACGAACACTGAAGCTTTCTTT.

This clonotype has just a few counts. This chain connects TRBV9 to TRBJ1-1; D is possibly TRBD1 (5 bases). V was clipped by 0 bases and J by 3 bases, with 12 bases between them. This CDR3 region has 15 residues. In germline, CDR1 is SGDLS, CDR2 YYNGEE. CDR3 nucleotide sequence: TGTGCCAGCAGCGTAGGGGGGGGTGTTTACACTGAAGCTTTCTTT. The encoded protein is CASSVGGGVYTEAFF.

This clonotype was picked up a small number of times. The V call is TRBV29-1, the J call TRBJ2-1, with no clear D. Trimming took 6 bases from V and 15 from J, leaving 18 bases between them. The CDR3 loop spans 11 amino acids. CDR1 SQVTM and CDR2 ANQGSEA come from the germline V gene. CDR3 nucleotides: TGCAGCGTGAGTTCCGGGCGAACGGGGTTCTTC. It codes for CSVSSGRTGFF.

V and J are TRBV20-1 and TRBJ1-2, with no clear D. Germline V gene lookup returns CDR1 DFQATT and CDR2 SNEGSKA (reference sequence). This CDR3 is built from 12 residues. With 3 bases removed from V and 4 bases from J, the gap between germline ends came to 9 bases. The CDR3 DNA follows: TGCAGTGCTAGTGAGGGCTCCTATGGCTACACCTTC. Encoded protein: CSASEGSYGYTF.

This clonotype was seen more than once but under ten times. The CDR3 reads CAISSGTSWETQYF. For the CDR3, the DNA is TGTGCCATCAGCTCCGGGACTAGTTGGGAGACCCAGTACTTC. The chain carries TRBV10-3 and TRBJ2-5; 8 nucleotides agree with TRBD2. The J segment lost 5 bases and the V segment lost 6 bases, leaving 8 bases of the junction unmatched. Per the germline V gene, CDR1 is ENHRY and CDR2 is SYGVKD. The CDR3 runs to 14 residues.

The chain uses TRBV29-1 and TRBJ2-1; tentatively, D is TRBD2 (5 bases). V dropped 5 bases and J dropped 0 bases, with 8 bases sitting between them. CDR3 length: 13 residues. The germline V gene encodes CDR1 SQVTM and CDR2 ANQGSEA. The CDR3 spells CSVPGSSYNEQFF. Written as DNA, the CDR3 is TGCAGCGTTCCGGGGAGCTCCTACAATGAGCAGTTCTTC.

V and J are TRBV24-1 and TRBJ2-7; unclear D gene. The germline V gene has CDR1 KGHDR and CDR2 SFDVKD. The germline V and J ends were trimmed by 5 bases and 4 bases, with 8 bases remaining between them. The CDR3 is made up of 12 amino acids. Here the CDR3 reads CATSAGGYEQYF. The CDR3 DNA sequence: TGTGCCACCAGTGCCGGTGGTTACGAGCAGTACTTC.

CDR3 region: CASQQGSGGWDTQYF. The CDR3 DNA reads as TGTGCCAGCCAGCAAGGTTCGGGGGGGTGGGATACGCAGTATTTT. The J gene is TRBJ2-3, the V gene TRBV11-2; 8 bases agree with TRBD2. This CDR3 has 15 amino acids. V shed 8 bases and J 6 bases; nucleotides not matched to a gene: 13. The germline gives CDR1 SGHAT, CDR2 FQNNGV.

This chain connects TRBV20-1 to TRBJ2-1; 7 bases align to TRBD1. Germline V gene lookup returns CDR1 DFQATT and CDR2 SNEGSKA (reference sequence). The CDR3 extends over 15 amino acids. The CDR3 DNA is TGCAATGCGTCACCGGTGGACAGGCGAAACAATGAGCAGTTCTTC. This translates into CNASPVDRRNNEQFF.

This chain connects TRBV28 to TRBJ2-7; 10 nucleotides line up with TRBD2. Germline loops: CDR1 MDHEN, CDR2 SYDVKM. J gave up 1 base and V 6 bases, and 3 bases lay outside the gene matches. This CDR3 contains 14 residues. CDR3 region: CASRLAGQSYEQYF. DNA of the CDR3: TGTGCCAGCAGACTAGCGGGGCAATCCTACGAGCAGTACTTC.

In this sample, this clonotype turned up many times. Written as DNA, the CDR3 is TGCGCCAGCAGCTTGGCCTGGGGGGCCACAGATACGCAGTATTTT. Amino acid sequence: CASSLAWGATDTQYF. This rearrangement joins TRBV5-1 to TRBJ2-3, with D perhaps assigned TRBD1 or TRBD2 (6 bases each). CDR1 is SGHRS, CDR2 YFSETQ, per germline. There are 15 residues in the CDR3. Trimming cost V 0 bases and J 2 bases, with 10 bases left between them.

This clonotype was recorded a few times. V is TRBV4-1 and J is TRBJ1-4; 11 bases are shared with TRBD1. The germline V gene encodes CDR1 MGHRA and CDR2 YSYEKL. V lost 6 bases, J lost 0 bases, and 9 bases stayed unmatched. The CDR3 loop spans 18 amino acids. The CDR3 DNA reads TGCGCCAGCAGACCCGGGACAGGGGGTCCCACAACTAATGAAAAACTGTTTTTT. Its protein product is CASRPGTGGPTTNEKLFF.

This chain uses TRBV5-1 with TRBJ2-7; 8 nucleotides align to TRBD1. Germline loops: CDR1 SGHRS, CDR2 YFSETQ. V dropped 0 bases and J dropped 7; count of bases not matched to a gene: 6. The CDR3 is 14 residues long. CDR3 in DNA: TGCGCCAGCAGCTTGGGGGGGACAGGTCGGGAGCAGTACTTC. Protein sequence: CASSLGGTGREQYF.

Only a few counts were recorded for this clonotype. The CDR3 loop reads CASSLSGQGNYGYTF. The CDR3 DNA follows: TGTGCCAGCAGTTTGTCCGGACAGGGGAATTATGGCTACACCTTC. The chain employs TRBV12-3 or TRBV12-4 and TRBJ1-2; TRBD1 matches at 9 bases. The CDR3 runs to 15 residues. V shed 3 bases and J 5 bases; nucleotides not matched to a gene: 7.

In this sample, this clonotype turned up a few times. The chain links TRBV29-1 to TRBJ1-2; D gene unclear. The CDR3 is 8 residues long. Germline-derived CDR1 and CDR2 are SQVTM and ANQGSEA. Trimming shortened V by 3 bases and J by 7 bases, and 0 bases separated the two germline ends. In nucleotides, the CDR3 is TGCAGCGTTGATGGCTACACCTTC. As protein: CSVDGYTF.

The chain carries TRBV10-3 and TRBJ2-4, with a weak D call TRBD2 (6 bases). Germline V gene sequence: CDR1 ENHRY, CDR2 SYGVKD. V dropped 10 bases and J dropped 5 bases, with 12 bases sitting between them. The CDR3 is 12 residues long. CDR3 sequence (DNA): TGTGCCAGCGGGGCGTGGGAAAACATTCAGTACTTC. It specifies CASGAWENIQYF.

The rearrangement joins TRBV21-1 to TRBJ2-1; TRBD1 is the table's D call and was not checked against the DNA. TRBV21-1 is a pseudogene locus. This CDR3 is built from 16 residues. CDR3 region: CASSKAYPQPMYEQFF. The DNA for the CDR3 is TGTGCCAGCAGCAAAGCTTACCCCCAACCTATGTATGAGCAGTTCTTC.

The rearrangement links TRBV2 to TRBJ1-5; D gene ambiguous. The V end lost 6 bases, the J end lost 6 bases, and 12 bases lay between the germline ends. The CDR3 is made up of 13 amino acids. Germline CDR1 SNHLY, CDR2 FYNNEI. CDR3 sequence reads: CASRRAESQPQHF. The DNA for the CDR3 is TGTGCCAGCAGACGGGCTGAGAGTCAGCCCCAGCATTTT.

The chain carries TRBV11-2 and TRBJ2-1; 15 bases fit TRBD2. Trimming cost V 3 bases and J 0 bases; bases outside gene matches: 6. Looked up from germline, CDR1 is SGHAT and CDR2 is FQNNGV. There are 19 residues in the CDR3. The CDR3 loop reads CASSFGTSGRFRSYNEQFF. Written as DNA, the CDR3 is TGTGCCAGCAGCTTTGGGACTAGCGGGAGGTTCCGCTCCTACAATGAGCAGTTCTTC.